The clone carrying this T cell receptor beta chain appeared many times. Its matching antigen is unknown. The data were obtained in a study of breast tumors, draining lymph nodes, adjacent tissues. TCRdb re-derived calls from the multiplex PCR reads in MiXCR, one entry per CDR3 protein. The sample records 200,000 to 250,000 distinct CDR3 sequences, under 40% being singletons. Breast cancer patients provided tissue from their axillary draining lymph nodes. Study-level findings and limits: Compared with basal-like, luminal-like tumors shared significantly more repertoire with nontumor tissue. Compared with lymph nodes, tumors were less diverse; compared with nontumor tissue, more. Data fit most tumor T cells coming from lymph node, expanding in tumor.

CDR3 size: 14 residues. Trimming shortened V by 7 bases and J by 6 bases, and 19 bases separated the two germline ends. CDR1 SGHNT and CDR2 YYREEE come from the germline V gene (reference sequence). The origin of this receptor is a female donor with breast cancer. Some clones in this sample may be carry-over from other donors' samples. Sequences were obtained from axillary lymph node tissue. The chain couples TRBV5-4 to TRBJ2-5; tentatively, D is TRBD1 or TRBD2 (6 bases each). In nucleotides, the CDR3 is TGTGCCAGCCGACCCGGGCGGGGACAACAGACCCAGTACTTC. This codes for CASRPGRGQQTQYF.